This T cell receptor (beta chain) was observed in a study of blood T cells in healthy people across ages. A second about 6 to 11 cycle PCR used barcoded and J-beta primers. Using its own MiXCR run on the 5' RACE reads, TCRdb lists one record per CDR3 protein. The sample lists roughly 1.7 million distinct CDR3 sequences, about 31% occurring once. The CDR3 covers 15 residues. With 3 bases removed from V and 2 bases from J, the gap between germline ends came to 13 bases. The receptor comes from a young woman in good health. The chain combines TRBV12-3 or TRBV12-4 with TRBJ1-2; D call uncertain. The source material was blood. The chain's CDR3 is CASSFSFPGNYGYTF. The CDR3 DNA follows: TGTGCCAGCAGTTTCTCCTTTCCGGGCAACTATGGCTACACCTTC.